This TCR beta chain originates from a study of T-cell reconstitution after alpha-beta-depleted transplantation in children. The study, taken as a whole, reports: Approximately two months post-transplant, alpha-beta T cells reportedly originated from several hundred expanded graft clones.

For TCRbeta, the library was prepared with unique molecular identifiers. TCRdb reanalysed the PCR reads using MiXCR and keeps one entry per CDR3 protein. The data hold around 72,000 distinct CDR3 sequences, with approximately 4.4% observed a single time. This clonotype was seen repeatedly, ten times or more. The antigen remains unidentified. The junction had 6 bases not matched to a gene; V was cut back by 6 bases and J by 9 bases. The length of the CDR3 is 13 residues. From germline, CDR1 is MNHEY and CDR2 SMNVEV (reference sequence). The chain is built from TRBV27 and TRBJ2-4; 9 positions agree with TRBD1. This TCR was sampled from a boy under two years old who had a stem cell transplant for acute myeloid leukemia, so the T cells may come from the graft donor. Sequences were derived from PBMCs, mostly from graft donor cells, sampled 180 days after TCRalphabeta/CD19-depleted stem cell transplant. CDR3 loop: CASRRTGEGIQYF. For the CDR3, the DNA is TGTGCCAGCAGGCGGACAGGGGAGGGCATTCAGTACTTC.